This TCR beta chain was sequenced in a study of T cell repertoires in cytomegalovirus infection. Study overall: Both a matching HLA type and CMV infection were indicated by public TCR beta signatures.

MiXCR was run by TCRdb on the reads, yielding one entry per CDR3 protein. The sample yields about 200,000 distinct CDR3 sequences, roughly 9% seen once. The study, taken as a whole, reports: In two of eight donors, the top clonotype was HLA-C-restricted CMV-specific. CMV carriers having the relevant HLA were flagged by cumulative public TCR beta family frequency.

The sample holds a few counts of this clonotype. Its antigen is not known. CDR3 size: 13 residues. V was trimmed by 5 bases and J by 8 bases, leaving 15 bases between them. CDR1 and CDR2 (germline): DFQATT, SNEGSKA (reference sequence). The chain couples TRBV20-1 to TRBJ1-4, with a weak D call TRBD1 (5 bases). Input material: PBMCs. The sequence derives from a human donor in good health (CMV status not recorded). Some clones in this sample may be carry-over from other donors' samples. The CDR3 loop is CSALQGGGEKLFF. In DNA form, the CDR3 reads TGCAGTGCTCTCCAGGGAGGAGGGGAAAAACTGTTTTTT.